The rows below give T cell receptor beta chains drawn from one sample of a study of blood T cell repertoires in COVID-19. The repertoire was sequenced with immunoSEQ multiplex PCR; TCRdb's copy has only in-frame clones and lacks some. This repertoire shows approximately 67,000 clones, around 87% found once; its top ten account for under 9.5%. Sequenced input: peripheral blood. The receptors were gathered from a man in his forties or fifties with active COVID-19. CDR3s include the opening cysteine and the closing phenylalanine or tryptophan. The order of the fields is clone size, D gene, J gene, V gene, CDR3 DNA, CDR3 protein. D genes are given only for firm matches. Clone sizes are given selectively: once, few, many, or a class where the clone is expanded.

clone_size: -
d_call: TRBD1
j_call: TRBJ1-4
v_call: TRBV5-1
cdr3_nt: TGCGCCAGCAGCCGGACCGGGACAGTTAATGAAAAACTGTTTTTT
cdr3_aa: CASSRTGTVNEKLFF

clone_size: -
d_call: -
j_call: TRBJ2-3
v_call: TRBV4-3
cdr3_nt: TGCGCCAGCAGCCTAGTGGGTGCGGCCTCTAGCACAGATACGCAGTATTTT
cdr3_aa: CASSLVGAASSTDTQYF

clone_size: -
d_call: -
j_call: TRBJ2-5
v_call: TRBV9
cdr3_nt: TGTGCCAGCAGCGTAGCGGGGTACAGTTTGGAGACCCAGTACTTC
cdr3_aa: CASSVAGYSLETQYF

clone_size: few
d_call: TRBD1
j_call: TRBJ1-5
v_call: TRBV10-2
cdr3_nt: TGCGCCAGCAACAGGGGAACAAATCAGCCCCAGCATTTT
cdr3_aa: CASNRGTNQPQHF

clone_size: -
d_call: -
j_call: TRBJ1-1
v_call: TRBV5-1
cdr3_nt: TGCGCCAGCAGCTTGGTCCCGGGAAACACTGAAGCTTTCTTT
cdr3_aa: CASSLVPGNTEAFF

clone_size: -
d_call: TRBD1
j_call: TRBJ1-2
v_call: TRBV7-3
cdr3_nt: TGTGCCAGCAGCCCCGGACAGGGGAAGGAGTATGGCTACACCTTC
cdr3_aa: CASSPGQGKEYGYTF

clone_size: once
d_call: TRBD1
j_call: TRBJ2-1
v_call: TRBV7-3
cdr3_nt: TGTGCCAGCAGCTTAACGTATTCGAATGAAGGGACAGGGCAGTTCTTC
cdr3_aa: CASSLTYSNEGTGQFF

clone_size: -
d_call: TRBD1
j_call: TRBJ1-6
v_call: TRBV7-2
cdr3_nt: TGTGCCAGCAGCCGCAGGGGGTCCTATAATTCACCCCTCCACTTT
cdr3_aa: CASSRRGSYNSPLHF

clone_size: -
d_call: -
j_call: TRBJ2-2
v_call: TRBV5-1
cdr3_nt: TGCGCCAGCAGCCCTTTACCGTCTACAGAGGGCGGGGAGCTGTTTTTT
cdr3_aa: CASSPLPSTEGGELFF

clone_size: -
d_call: TRBD1
j_call: TRBJ1-5
v_call: TRBV15
cdr3_nt: TGTGCCACCAGCAGAGACGGGACAGCCCATAGCAATCAGCCCCAGCATTTT
cdr3_aa: CATSRDGTAHSNQPQHF

clone_size: once
d_call: TRBD2
j_call: TRBJ2-2
v_call: TRBV9
cdr3_nt: TGTGCCAGCAGCGTAGCGACTAGCGGGAACACCGGGGAGCTGTTTTTT
cdr3_aa: CASSVATSGNTGELFF

clone_size: few
d_call: TRBD1
j_call: TRBJ1-6
v_call: TRBV27
cdr3_nt: TGTGCCAGCAGTTTAGTCACAGGGGATTCACCCCTCCACTTT
cdr3_aa: CASSLVTGDSPLHF

clone_size: -
d_call: TRBD2
j_call: TRBJ2-1
v_call: TRBV27
cdr3_nt: TGTGCCAGCAGTTTATCGAGCGGTAGCGGGAGGTTCTCCTACAATGAGCAGTTCTTC
cdr3_aa: CASSLSSGSGRFSYNEQFF

clone_size: -
d_call: -
j_call: TRBJ1-5
v_call: TRBV24-1
cdr3_nt: TGTGCCACCAGTGGAGGAGGGGATCAGCCCCAGCATTTT
cdr3_aa: CATSGGGDQPQHF

clone_size: few
d_call: TRBD2
j_call: TRBJ2-1
v_call: TRBV29-1
cdr3_nt: TGCAGCGCTACGCCGGGACTAGCGGGATTTGGGGAGCAGTTCTTC
cdr3_aa: CSATPGLAGFGEQFF